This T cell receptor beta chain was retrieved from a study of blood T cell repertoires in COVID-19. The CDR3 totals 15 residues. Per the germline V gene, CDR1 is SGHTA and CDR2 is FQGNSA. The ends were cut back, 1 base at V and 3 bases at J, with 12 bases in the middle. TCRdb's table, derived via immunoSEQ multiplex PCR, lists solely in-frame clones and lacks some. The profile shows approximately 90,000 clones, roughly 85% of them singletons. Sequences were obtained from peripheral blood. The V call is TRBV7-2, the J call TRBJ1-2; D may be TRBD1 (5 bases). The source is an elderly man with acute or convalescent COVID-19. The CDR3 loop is CASSLVAQGDYGYTF. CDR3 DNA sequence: TGTGCCAGCAGCTTAGTAGCCCAGGGTGACTATGGCTACACCTTC.